Below, 8 T cell receptor beta chains from the same sample are listed, as sequenced in a study of prognosis after radiotherapy for stage I lung cancer. Genomic DNA was subjected to two-round multiplex PCR for amplification of TCR beta CDR3. Round-one PCR had primers specific to each TRBV and TRBJ gene. TCRdb fed the multiplex PCR reads into MiXCR, producing one record per CDR3 protein. The table records fewer than 40,000 distinct CDR3 sequences, around 48% of them present only once. The sample in question was PBMCs, obtained before or after stereotactic body radiation therapy (not recorded which). These receptor sequences come from a donor of 50 years or more with non-small cell lung cancer.

Points on this clonotype: Given a far larger clone just one base away, this is likely a sequencing read error. This sequence joins TRBV5-5 and TRBJ2-5; D is ambiguous. The J call is in doubt because the DNA end fits TRBJ2-1 better. CDR3 size: 11 residues. Looked up from germline, CDR1 is SGHKS and CDR2 is YYEKEE (reference sequence). CDR3 in DNA: TGTGCCAGCGGGGATGGGAATGAGCAGTTCTTC. Translation gives CASGDGNEQFF.

For this clonotype: A far larger clone is a single base away, which makes a read error likely. The CDR3 loop is CASSLRAGANTWELFF. DNA for the CDR3: TGTGCCAGCAGCCTAAGAGCGGGGGCGAACACCTGGGAGCTGTTTTTT. The chain employs TRBV7-9 and TRBJ2-2, with 8 bases matching TRBD2. The germline V gene has CDR1 SEHNR and CDR2 FQNEAQ (reference sequence). The CDR3 is 16 amino acids.

Details on this clonotype: A much more abundant neighbour one base away suggests this may be a read error. The rearrangement uses TRBV24-1 and TRBJ2-1; 7 bases match TRBD1. Per the germline V gene, CDR1 is KGHDR and CDR2 is SFDVKD. This CDR3 is built from 15 residues. This CDR3 is CATGDLTGCPNEQFF. The CDR3 DNA follows: TGTGCCACCGGTGATTTGACAGGGTGCCCCAATGAGCAGTTCTTC.

Concerning this clonotype: This likely came from a read error, as a far larger clone is one base away. The gene calls are TRBV11-2 and TRBJ2-2; D is possibly TRBD2 (7 bases). Germline V gene lookup returns CDR1 SGHAT and CDR2 FQNNGV. There are 14 residues in the CDR3. The CDR3 protein is CASSGGDNTGGLFF. The DNA of the CDR3 is TGTGCCAGCAGTGGGGGGGACAACACCGGGGGGCTGTTTTTT. Filled out from reference TRBV11-2 and TRBJ2-2, the complete variable domain reads EAGVAQSPRYKIIEKRQSVAFWCNPISGHATLYWYQQILGQGPKLLIQFQNNGVVDDSQLPKDRFSAERLKGVDSTLKIQPAKLEDSAVYLCASSGGDNTGGLFFGEGSRLTVL.

The table lists this clonotype with many counts. The rearrangement links TRBV28 to TRBJ1-2, with D unresolved. The CDR3 runs 13 residues. CDR1 MDHEN and CDR2 SYDVKM come from the germline V gene. V lost 8 bases to trimming and J lost 0 bases, with 10 bases between them. CDR3 DNA: TGTGCCAGCGTCACGGGCTCTAACTATGGCTACACCTTC. This gives the protein CASVTGSNYGYTF.

This clonotype was picked up many times. The chain is built from TRBV6-5 and TRBJ2-5; D unclear. The germline CDR1 and CDR2 sequences are MNHEY and SVGAGI. The length of the CDR3 is 15 residues. With 0 bases removed from V and 5 bases from J, the gap between germline ends came to 13 bases. In DNA, the CDR3 is TGTGCCAGCAGTTACTCGTCGCCTGGGCGGGAGACCCAGTACTTC. Its translation is CASSYSSPGRETQYF.

The table lists this clonotype with many counts. CDR3 bases: TGTGCCTGGAATAGTCGTTGGACGGGAAACCCCCCCGAGCAGTACTTC. This translates into CAWNSRWTGNPPEQYF. The chain is built from TRBV30 and TRBJ2-7, with D possibly being TRBD2 (5 bases). V dropped 4 bases and J dropped 6 bases, with 25 bases sitting between them. Germline CDR1 reads GTSNPN; CDR2 reads SVGIG (reference sequence). CDR3 length: 16 amino acids.

Many counts were recorded for this clonotype. The rearrangement uses TRBV5-1 and TRBJ2-1; D possibly corresponds to TRBD2 (6 bases). Trimming cost V 4 bases and J 5 bases, with 19 bases left between them. The germline V gene has CDR1 SGHRS and CDR2 YFSETQ. The CDR3 length is 16 residues. CDR3 protein: CASSRRGGPGNNEQFF. The CDR3 coding sequence is TGCGCCAGCAGCCGGAGGGGAGGACCTGGGAACAATGAGCAGTTCTTC. The variable domain in full, with the rest retrieved from reference TRBV5-1 and TRBJ2-1, is KAGVTQTPRYLIKTRGQQVTLSCSPISGHRSVSWYQQTPGQGLQFLFEYFSETQRNKGNFPGRFSGRQFSNSRSEMNVSTLELGDSALYLCASSRRGGPGNNEQFFGPGTRLTVL.